Following are 15 T cell receptor beta chains from one sample sequenced in a study of spatial heterogeneity in lung cancer. MiXCR, applied by TCRdb to the 5' RACE reads, yields one record per CDR3 protein. The sample has approximately 21,000 distinct CDR3 sequences, about 3.3% seen once. Time point meaning: sample taken at primary tumor resection. Unsorted whole RNA of tumor, nontumor lung or frozen PBMC was sequenced. Specimen: PBMCs, collected at surgery. The receptors derive from a female donor with early-stage non-small cell lung cancer.

This clonotype was counted at least ten times. The gene calls are TRBV6-1 and TRBJ1-6; TRBD1 is a possible D gene (5 bases). Germline V gene sequence: CDR1 MNHNS, CDR2 SASEGT. The CDR3 loop spans 12 amino acids. V shed 1 base and J shed 11 bases, with 6 bases lying between them. CDR3 nucleotide sequence: TGTGCCAGCAGTGAAGGGGGGACACCCCTCCACTTT. It is translated as CASSEGGTPLHF.

This sequence joins TRBV7-9 and TRBJ2-5, with a tentative D call TRBD2 (5 bases). Germline values: CDR1 SEHNR, CDR2 FQNEAQ (reference sequence). V gave up 4 bases and J gave up 5 bases, with 5 bases separating them. This CDR3 comprises 11 residues. CDR3 in amino acids: CASSSGETQYF. The CDR3 nucleotides read TGTGCCAGCAGCTCGGGGGAGACCCAGTACTTC.

In this sample, this clonotype turned up a few times. This rearrangement joins TRBV4-1 to TRBJ2-1; D is uncertain. CDR1 and CDR2 from the germline V gene are MGHRA and YSYEKL. This CDR3 contains 16 residues. Trimming stripped 0 bases from V and 5 bases from J, with 14 bases between. The CDR3 loop reads CASSQDGWRDHNEQFF. The CDR3 nucleotides are TGCGCCAGCAGCCAAGATGGGTGGAGAGATCACAATGAGCAGTTCTTC.

V gene TRBV6-5 combines with J gene TRBJ1-2; D possibly corresponds to TRBD1 (5 bases). Trimming left V 3 bases short and J 4 bases short, with 18 bases between. CDR3 length: 16 residues. Germline CDR1 reads MNHEY; CDR2 reads SVGAGI. The CDR3 bases are TGTGCCAGCAGTTATCGGGCGCGACAGATATTCTATGGCTACACCTTC. This codes for CASSYRARQIFYGYTF.

Many counts were recorded for this clonotype. The chain is built from TRBV3-1 and TRBJ1-1; the D is unclear. The CDR3 contains 13 residues. Germline CDR1 and CDR2: LGHDT and YNNKEL (reference sequence). V was trimmed by 5 bases and J by 0 bases, leaving 7 bases between them. The CDR3 region is CASSSSLNTEAFF. CDR3 coding DNA: TGTGCCAGCAGCTCATCGTTGAACACTGAAGCTTTCTTT.

This clonotype was recorded at least ten times. The chain uses TRBV5-6 and TRBJ2-7; no definite D call. The CDR3 loop spans 13 amino acids. Trimming took 0 bases from V and 2 from J, leaving 6 bases between them. Germline CDR1 is SGHDT and CDR2 is YYEEEE. CDR3 in DNA: TGTGCCAGCAGCTTGGAGCAGCCCTACGAGCAGTACTTC. This codes for CASSLEQPYEQYF.

Many counts were recorded for this clonotype. The rearrangement uses TRBV10-3 and TRBJ2-3; D could derive from TRBD1 or TRBD2 (7 bases each). There are 14 residues in the CDR3. CDR1 and CDR2 from the germline V gene are ENHRY and SYGVKD. V was pared by 3 bases and J by 4 bases, with 11 bases between. The DNA for the CDR3 is TGTGCCATCAGTGAACAGGGGAGGGCAGATACGCAGTATTTT. Its translation is CAISEQGRADTQYF.

This clonotype was detected ten times or more. The J gene is TRBJ2-7, the V gene TRBV5-6; D not certain. V lost 2 bases, J lost 1 base, and 7 bases lay in between. Per the germline V gene, CDR1 is SGHDT and CDR2 is YYEEEE. The CDR3 has 13 residues. CDR3 sequence reads: CASSLKLSYEQYF. In DNA, the CDR3 is TGTGCCAGCAGCTTAAAGTTATCCTACGAGCAGTACTTC. Complete variable domain (other parts from reference TRBV5-6 and TRBJ2-7): DAGVTQSPTHLIKTRGQQVTLRCSPKSGHDTVSWYQQALGQGPQFIFQYYEEEERQRGNFPDRFSGHQFPNYSSELNVNALLLGDSALYLCASSLKLSYEQYFGPGTRLTVT.

Only a few counts were recorded for this clonotype. The chain links TRBV11-2 to TRBJ2-1; D is undetermined. CDR3 length equals 13 residues. CDR1 is SGHAT, CDR2 FQNNGV, per germline. V shed 1 base and J shed 6 bases, with 7 bases lying between them. CDR3 nucleotides: TGTGCCAGCAGCTTAGGCAAGGCCAATGAGCAGTTCTTC. Translating it yields CASSLGKANEQFF.

The gene calls are TRBV5-6 and TRBJ1-1; possible D gene TRBD1, 5 bases. Deletions cut 4 bases from V and 3 bases from J, with 13 bases between. CDR1 and CDR2 from the germline V gene are SGHDT and YYEEEE. The CDR3 has 14 amino acids. The CDR3 here is CASSPDRGDTEAFF. Here the CDR3 DNA reads TGTGCCAGCAGCCCGGACCGGGGGGACACTGAAGCTTTCTTT. Full variable domain (outside the CDR3, taken from reference TRBV5-6 and TRBJ1-1): DAGVTQSPTHLIKTRGQQVTLRCSPKSGHDTVSWYQQALGQGPQFIFQYYEEEERQRGNFPDRFSGHQFPNYSSELNVNALLLGDSALYLCASSPDRGDTEAFFGQGTRLTVV.

Many counts were recorded for this clonotype. V gene TRBV6-2 or TRBV6-3 combines with J gene TRBJ2-1, with D perhaps matching TRBD2 (6 bases). The CDR3 consists of 13 residues. Germline assignment: CDR1 MNHEY and CDR2 SVGEGT. V was clipped by 10 bases and J by 9 bases, with 19 bases between them. CDR3: CATYSGVRGEQFF. CDR3 DNA: TGTGCCACCTATAGCGGAGTCCGGGGTGAGCAGTTCTTC.

In its sample, this clonotype was seen many times. V and J are TRBV6-1 and TRBJ1-6; D ambiguous. Germline CDR1 reads MNHNS; CDR2 reads SASEGT. Trimming stripped 2 bases from V and 3 bases from J, with 11 bases between. CDR3 length: 16 residues. The CDR3 reads CASSELGRYYNSPLHF. The CDR3 bases are TGTGCCAGCAGTGAATTGGGCCGATACTATAATTCACCCCTCCACTTT.

This clonotype was recorded many times. The chain links TRBV20-1 to TRBJ2-3; 7 bases align to TRBD2. This CDR3 region has 13 residues. Germline CDR1 and CDR2: DFQATT and SNEGSKA (reference sequence). With V trimmed by 5 bases and J by 0 bases, 2 bases remained unmatched. The CDR3 nucleotides are TGCAGTGCTGGTAGCGGGAGCACAGATACGCAGTATTTT. It specifies CSAGSGSTDTQYF.

There are many counts of this clonotype. The genes are TRBV9 and TRBJ2-1; D is possibly TRBD1 (6 bases). The CDR3 extends over 15 amino acids. V lost 4 bases, J lost 2 bases, and 13 bases lay in between. CDR1 SGDLS and CDR2 YYNGEE come from the germline V gene. The CDR3 loop reads CASSLGQSAYNEQFF. As DNA, the CDR3 is TGTGCCAGCAGCCTTGGACAGTCCGCCTACAATGAGCAGTTCTTC.

There are many counts of this clonotype. V usage is TRBV3-1 and J usage is TRBJ1-1; D may be TRBD1 (5 bases). Germline CDR1 is LGHDT and CDR2 is YNNKEL (reference sequence). V lost 3 bases and J 5 bases, leaving 19 bases between the germline ends. The CDR3 consists of 16 residues. CDR3 nucleotides: TGTGCCAGCAGCCAGGGCAGGGTCGACTTGTGGACTGAAGCTTTCTTT. Its translation is CASSQGRVDLWTEAFF.